The entry below gives a single T cell receptor (beta chain) sequence along with its context. The antigen remains unidentified. The sample originates from a study of tumor-infiltrating lymphocytes in localized non-small cell lung cancer. About the research overall: Tumor tissue and non-adjacent uninvolved lung came from each patient.

Germline values: CDR1 SGHKS, CDR2 YYEKEE (reference sequence). Losses at the gene ends were 2 bases for V and 7 bases for J; bases not matched to a gene: 7. CDR3 length: 14 amino acids. Clones were sequenced by immunoSEQ multiplex PCR, and TCRdb holds only the in-frame ones, with some missing. The sample yields around 17,000 clones, around 85% seen once. Broader study findings: Higher tumor T cell infiltration than in uninvolved lung was supported by TCRbeta sequencing. Tumor T-cell fraction was not associated with recurrence-free survival. IM1 and IM2 tumors showed no difference in T-cell fraction.

The TCR was taken from a human donor with non-small cell lung cancer. The gene calls are TRBV5-5 and TRBJ1-2; 8 bases match TRBD1. Material for sequencing was lung tumor tissue. The CDR3, as DNA: TGTGCCAGCAGCTTCGACAGGGGCTTGGGTGGCTACACCTTC. Its translation: CASSFDRGLGGYTF.